The sequence of this T cell receptor (beta chain) was determined in a study of cytomegalovirus exposure and HLA in healthy donors. This clone was recorded only once. The PCR employed 60 Vbeta primers together with 13 Jbeta primers. Clones were sequenced by immunoSEQ multiplex PCR, and TCRdb holds only the in-frame ones, with some missing. The sample yields 200,000 or so clones, under 70% seen once. The CDR3 is 13 amino acids. Germline V gene lookup returns CDR1 SGHKS and CDR2 YYEKEE (reference sequence). Trimming pared 4 bases from V and 11 bases from J, leaving 13 bases between. The chain links TRBV5-5 to TRBJ1-6, with D unclear. This sequence was found in a man aged 35-49 years in good health and CMV-seropositive. Specimen: PBMCs. Here the CDR3 DNA reads TGTGCCAGCAGCCCAGTCCCTCTTGCACCCCTCCACTTT. Its protein is CASSPVPLAPLHF.